What follows are 13 T cell receptor beta chains derived from one specimen sequenced in a study of T-cell reconstitution after alpha-beta-depleted transplantation in children. Using unique molecular identifiers, the investigators prepared the TCRbeta library. MiXCR, run by TCRdb on the PCR reads, gives a single entry per CDR3 protein. The sample lists 350,000 to 400,000 distinct CDR3 sequences; roughly 22% were seen once. The sample in question was PBMCs from the stem cell graft donor, obtained from the stem cell graft. These receptors all stem from a human donor who donated a stem cell graft to a child with acute myeloid leukemia.

V is TRBV28 and J is TRBJ2-2, with 12 bases aligning to TRBD2. This CDR3 is built from 17 residues. With V trimmed by 3 bases and J by 8 bases, 10 bases remained unmatched. The germline V gene encodes CDR1 MDHEN and CDR2 SYDVKM. Here the CDR3 reads CASSLLSSGRASGELFF. DNA of the CDR3: TGTGCCAGCAGTTTGCTCTCTAGCGGGAGGGCCTCAGGGGAGCTGTTTTTT.

The chain employs TRBV10-1 and TRBJ2-5; no clear D gene. The germline V gene encodes CDR1 WNHNN and CDR2 SYGVQD (reference sequence). Deletions cut 3 bases from V and 5 bases from J, with 10 bases between. CDR3 length: 13 amino acids. CDR3 DNA sequence: TGCGCCAGCAGTGATTACGTTGGGGAGACCCAGTACTTC. It translates to CASSDYVGETQYF.

This chain connects TRBV10-3 to TRBJ1-6; D not certain. The CDR3 has 15 amino acids. With 7 bases removed from V and 6 bases from J, the gap between germline ends came to 16 bases. Germline V gene lookup returns CDR1 ENHRY and CDR2 SYGVKD. CDR3 in amino acids: CAITQVLALNSPLHF. CDR3 bases: TGTGCCATCACCCAAGTCCTGGCACTTAATTCACCCCTCCACTTT.

V and J are TRBV29-1 and TRBJ1-1, with 7 bases matching TRBD1. The V and J ends lost 6 bases and 3 bases, in that order; junction bases with no gene match: 7. The CDR3 contains 13 residues. From germline, CDR1 is SQVTM and CDR2 ANQGSEA. The CDR3: CSVKTGVDTEAFF. The CDR3, as DNA: TGCAGCGTCAAAACAGGGGTGGACACTGAAGCTTTCTTT.

The chain combines TRBV25-1 with TRBJ2-1; unclear D gene. The germline gives CDR1 MGHDK, CDR2 SYGVNS. Trimming pared 5 bases from V and 4 bases from J, leaving 15 bases between. The CDR3 spans 15 residues. CDR3 protein: CASSSPLQIYNEQFF. Written as DNA, the CDR3 is TGTGCCAGCAGTTCGCCATTACAGATTTACAATGAGCAGTTCTTC. Full variable domain (remainder filled in from reference TRBV25-1 and TRBJ2-1): EADIYQTPRYLVIGTGKKITLECSQTMGHDKMYWYQQDPGMELHLIHYSYGVNSTEKGDLSSESTVSRIRTEHFPLTLESARPSHTSQYLCASSSPLQIYNEQFFGPGTRLTVL.

In this sample, this clonotype turned up many times. This chain connects TRBV12-3 or TRBV12-4 to TRBJ2-3; D possibly matches TRBD1 or TRBD2 (6 bases each). The CDR3 totals 14 residues. V was clipped by 6 bases and J by 9 bases, with 19 bases between them. The CDR3 region is CASSPFGSGATQYF. The DNA of the CDR3 is TGTGCCAGCAGCCCCTTTGGGTCGGGGGCGACGCAGTATTTT.

Many counts were recorded for this clonotype. This sequence joins TRBV20-1 and TRBJ2-7; unclear D gene. Germline V gene sequence: CDR1 DFQATT, CDR2 SNEGSKA (reference sequence). The CDR3 runs 12 residues. V was shortened by 0 bases and J by 9 bases, with 12 bases between the two germline ends. Here the CDR3 reads CSARDDMSGQYF. The CDR3 DNA reads as TGCAGTGCTAGAGACGACATGTCCGGGCAGTACTTC.

This clonotype was seen more than once but under ten times. The chain has TRBV25-1 and TRBJ2-1, with no clear D. The CDR3 extends over 15 amino acids. Trimming cost V 5 bases and J 0 bases, with 11 bases left between them. Germline V lookup: CDR1 MGHDK, CDR2 SYGVNS. CDR3 in DNA: TGTGCCAGCAGTTCGAGCGTAAGCTCCTACAATGAGCAGTTCTTC. It specifies CASSSSVSSYNEQFF.

V is TRBV13 and J is TRBJ2-3, with 8 bases that match TRBD2. The J segment lost 3 bases and the V segment lost 6 bases, leaving 8 bases of the junction unmatched. CDR1 and CDR2 from the germline V gene are PRHDT and FYEKMQ (reference sequence). The CDR3 is 15 residues long. CDR3 residues: CASRRSGTRTDTQYF. DNA for the CDR3: TGTGCCAGCAGACGCTCCGGGACTAGAACAGATACGCAGTATTTT.

The sample holds many counts of this clonotype. The V gene is TRBV29-1, the J gene TRBJ2-1; 7 bases agree with TRBD1. This CDR3 region has 16 residues. V trimming: 2 bases; J trimming: 7 bases; junction bases outside the gene matches: 14. The germline gives CDR1 SQVTM, CDR2 ANQGSEA. CDR3 protein: CSVESPRGQVINEQFF. The DNA of the CDR3 is TGCAGCGTTGAAAGCCCCCGAGGACAGGTGATTAATGAGCAGTTCTTC.

The V call is TRBV29-1, the J call TRBJ2-2; D may be TRBD1 (6 bases). This CDR3 comprises 13 residues. Germline V gene data show CDR1 as SQVTM and CDR2 as ANQGSEA. The ends were cut back, 6 bases at V and 4 bases at J, with 12 bases in the middle. CDR3: CSVPGAGTGELFF. CDR3 sequence (DNA): TGCAGCGTCCCAGGGGCGGGCACCGGGGAGCTGTTTTTT.

Only a few counts were recorded for this clonotype. This sequence joins TRBV12-3 or TRBV12-4 and TRBJ1-2; D is unresolved. Trimming left V 5 bases short and J 2 bases short, with 3 bases between. CDR3 size: 11 residues. CDR3: CASSVNYGYTF. CDR3 sequence (DNA): TGTGCCAGCAGTGTAAACTATGGCTACACCTTC.

V is TRBV5-1 and J is TRBJ2-7, with TRBD2 identical over 8 bases. This CDR3 has 14 residues. Losses at the gene ends were 0 bases for V and 7 bases for J; bases not matched to a gene: 6. Per germline, CDR1 SGHRS and CDR2 YFSETQ. This CDR3 reads CASSLGSGRAEQYF. The DNA for the CDR3 is TGCGCCAGCAGCTTGGGGTCCGGGAGGGCGGAGCAGTACTTC.